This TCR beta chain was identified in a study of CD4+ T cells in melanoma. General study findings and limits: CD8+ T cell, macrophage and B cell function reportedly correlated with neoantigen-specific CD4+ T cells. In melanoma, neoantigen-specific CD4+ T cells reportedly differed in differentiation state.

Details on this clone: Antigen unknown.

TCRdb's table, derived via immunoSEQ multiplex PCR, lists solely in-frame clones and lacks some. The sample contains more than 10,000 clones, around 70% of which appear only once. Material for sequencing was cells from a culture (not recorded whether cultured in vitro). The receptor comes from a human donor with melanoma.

In DNA, the CDR3 is TGCGCCAGCAGCCCCGGACTAGCGGGGGCCCAAGAGACCCAGTACTTC. Its translation is CASSPGLAGAQETQYF. The V gene is TRBV5-1, the J gene TRBJ2-5; TRBD2 matches 13 bases. Unmatched junction bases numbered 4, after V lost 4 bases and J lost 1 base. CDR3 length equals 16 residues. The germline CDR1 and CDR2 sequences are SGHRS and YFSETQ.